This T cell receptor beta chain was sequenced during a study of cytomegalovirus exposure and HLA in healthy donors. About the study: The 95 to 150 validation repertoires, a later analysis reported, used the same platform as the approximately 650 first-cohort repertoires.

Generated by immunoSEQ multiplex PCR, the TCRdb table keeps only in-frame clones and is missing some. The data show roughly 95,000 clones, approximately 81% seen once. Study-wide results and caveats: Investigators reported 150 to 200 TCR beta chains as tied to cytomegalovirus. High sensitivity and specificity were reportedly achieved when the classifier diagnosed cytomegalovirus status. Within the approximately 120 validation repertoires, first-cohort TCR clusters tended to co-occur, according to a later analysis.

This clone was seen a few times. Its cognate antigen is unknown. V was clipped by 6 bases and J by 4 bases, with 12 bases between them. The CDR3 extends over 13 amino acids. In germline, CDR1 is MGHRA, CDR2 YSYEKL. The sample consisted of PBMCs. The chain recombines TRBV4-1 with TRBJ1-1; possible D gene TRBD1, 5 bases. This clonotype was sampled from a man in his late teens or twenties in good health and CMV-seropositive. CDR3 sequence (DNA): TGCGCCAGCAGATCCAGGGTTAGCACTGAAGCTTTCTTT. The encoded protein is CASRSRVSTEAFF.